This T cell receptor beta chain derives from a study of control samples from healthy donors and cancer patients. The CDR3 runs to 12 residues. Deletions cut 4 bases from V and 7 bases from J, with 11 bases between. CDR1 and CDR2 from the germline V gene are SGHDN and FVKESK. Profiled with immunoSEQ multiplex PCR; TCRdb holds only in-frame clones, not every one. The table records over 100,000 clones, 70% to 90% of them present only once. This receptor was identified in a man in his forties in good health. The chain couples TRBV14 to TRBJ2-7; maybe TRBD1 (6 bases). The sequenced sample consisted of blood. The CDR3: CASSPIGGEQYF. CDR3 nucleotides: TGTGCCAGCAGCCCCATAGGGGGTGAGCAGTACTTC.